Here is one TCR beta chain with its context. What it recognizes is unknown. The CDR3 has 15 residues. V lost 8 bases to trimming and J lost 0 bases, with 14 bases between them. Looked up from germline, CDR1 is LGHNA and CDR2 is YNFKEQ. The record originates from a study of blood T cells in healthy people across ages. Study-wide results and limits: Diversity of TCR beta per million T cells declined in a roughly linear way with age.

Sample-barcoded 5' priming and a J-beta primer mix drove a second PCR of roughly 6 to 12 cycles. A 12-random-nucleotide template-switch adaptor tagged each cDNA molecule. TCRdb re-called the 5' RACE reads through MiXCR, storing one row per CDR3 protein. The sample shows about a million distinct CDR3 sequences, roughly 51% of them seen only once. This TCR was sampled from a woman in her fifties or sixties in good health. Sequencing was performed on blood. This chain links TRBV4-2 with TRBJ2-1, with D perhaps assigned TRBD1 or TRBD2 (5 bases each). The CDR3 spells CASGKEGNSYNEQFF. In nucleotides, the CDR3 is TGTGCCAGCGGAAAAGAGGGGAACTCCTACAATGAGCAGTTCTTC.